The following is a T cell receptor (beta chain) sequence with its context. TCRbeta library construction was performed incorporating unique molecular identifiers. TCRdb used MiXCR to reprocess the PCR reads, holding one entry per CDR3 protein. Of some 390,000 distinct CDR3 sequences listed, approximately 20% are singletons. This entry belongs to a study of T-cell reconstitution after alpha-beta-depleted transplantation in children. CDR1 and CDR2 from the germline V gene are LGHNA and YNFKEQ. This CDR3 has 16 residues. J gave up 4 bases and V 7 bases, and 11 bases lay outside the gene matches. V and J are TRBV4-2 and TRBJ2-3; 10 positions match TRBD2. The receptor was isolated from a human donor who donated a stem cell graft to a child with acute myeloid leukemia. The sample consisted of PBMCs from the stem cell graft donor, taken from the stem cell graft. DNA for the CDR3: TGTGCCAGCACAATCCGAGCGGGAGGGTGGTCAGATACGCAGTATTTT. Its protein product is CASTIRAGGWSDTQYF.